The 8 T cell receptor beta chains below all came from one sample that was sequenced in a study of identical twins. MiXCR, run by TCRdb on the 5' RACE reads, gives a single entry per CDR3 protein. This table has 500,000 to 700,000 distinct CDR3 sequences, about 7% appearing once. In addition, the sample was reused for a study of yellow fever vaccine responses in identical twins.

The sample was PBMCs. The receptors stem from a woman under 30 in good health.

This clonotype was observed many times. This chain joins TRBV14 and TRBJ2-2, with D maybe TRBD1 (5 bases). Looked up from germline, CDR1 is SGHDN and CDR2 is FVKESK. Trimming shortened V by 3 bases and J by 6 bases, and 17 bases separated the two germline ends. The CDR3 contains 16 residues. The CDR3 sequence: CASSHTGGRRPGELFF. CDR3 DNA sequence: TGTGCCAGCAGCCATACAGGTGGTAGGCGCCCCGGGGAGCTGTTTTTT.

This clonotype appeared a few times. V and J are TRBV20-1 and TRBJ2-4, with 7 bases aligning to TRBD2. Unmatched junction bases numbered 2, after V lost 3 bases and J lost 3 bases. Germline V lookup: CDR1 DFQATT, CDR2 SNEGSKA (reference sequence). The CDR3 covers 13 residues. The DNA for the CDR3 is TGCAGTGCTAGGGGGGAGGGCAAAAACATTCAGTACTTC. It specifies CSARGEGKNIQYF.

This clonotype was seen repeatedly, ten times or more. The CDR3 nucleotides are TGCGCCAGCAGCCCGGGACTAGCAGTGTACAATGAGCAGTTCTTC. Protein sequence: CASSPGLAVYNEQFF. The V call is TRBV5-1, the J call TRBJ2-1; TRBD2 agrees at 9 bases. With V trimmed by 4 bases and J by 4 bases, 6 bases remained unmatched. The CDR3 runs to 15 residues. Germline V CDR1 and CDR2: SGHRS, YFSETQ.

This clonotype came up a few times. The chain has TRBV2 and TRBJ2-1, with D possibly being TRBD1 (5 bases). The V gene's germline CDR1 is SNHLY and CDR2 FYNNEI. The V end lost 10 bases, the J end lost 6 bases, and 19 bases lay between the germline ends. The CDR3 spans 14 residues. The DNA for the CDR3 is TGTGCCACATCCCTGGGGCATCTAGGCAATGAGCAGTTCTTC. As protein: CATSLGHLGNEQFF.

A few counts support this clonotype. The chain recombines TRBV2 with TRBJ2-1, with 8 bases identical to TRBD2. J gave up 4 bases and V 4 bases, and 12 bases lay outside the gene matches. CDR1 is SNHLY and CDR2 is FYNNEI in the germline V gene. The CDR3 totals 17 residues. CDR3 in amino acids: CASSGWSSGSGYNEQFF. The CDR3, as DNA: TGTGCCAGCAGTGGTTGGTCAAGCGGGAGCGGATACAATGAGCAGTTCTTC.

A few counts support this clonotype. The V and J genes are TRBV29-1 and TRBJ2-2; D is perhaps TRBD2 (6 bases). Trimming cost V 3 bases and J 4 bases, with 15 bases left between them. CDR1 SQVTM and CDR2 ANQGSEA come from the germline V gene. This CDR3 region has 15 residues. CDR3: CSVDAGGMGTGELFF. CDR3 nucleotide sequence: TGCAGCGTTGATGCTGGGGGGATGGGCACCGGGGAGCTGTTTTTT.

This clonotype was detected many times. The chain couples TRBV29-1 to TRBJ2-3; TRBD2 matches at 10 bases. This CDR3 is 13 amino acids long. With 6 bases clipped from V and 4 bases from J, the junction kept 4 bases outside the gene matches. Looked up from germline, CDR1 is SQVTM and CDR2 is ANQGSEA. The DNA for the CDR3 is TGCAGCGTCCTTGGGACTAGCGCAGATACGCAGTATTTT. Its translation is CSVLGTSADTQYF.

This clonotype was seen repeatedly, ten times or more. This rearrangement joins TRBV4-1 to TRBJ2-7; tentatively, D is TRBD2 (5 bases). Trimming shortened V by 5 bases and J by 13 bases, and 18 bases separated the two germline ends. Germline CDR1 is MGHRA and CDR2 is YSYEKL. This CDR3 has 12 residues. DNA for the CDR3: TGCGCCAGCAGCGGAGGATCCGATGGGCTCTACTTC. Protein: CASSGGSDGLYF.